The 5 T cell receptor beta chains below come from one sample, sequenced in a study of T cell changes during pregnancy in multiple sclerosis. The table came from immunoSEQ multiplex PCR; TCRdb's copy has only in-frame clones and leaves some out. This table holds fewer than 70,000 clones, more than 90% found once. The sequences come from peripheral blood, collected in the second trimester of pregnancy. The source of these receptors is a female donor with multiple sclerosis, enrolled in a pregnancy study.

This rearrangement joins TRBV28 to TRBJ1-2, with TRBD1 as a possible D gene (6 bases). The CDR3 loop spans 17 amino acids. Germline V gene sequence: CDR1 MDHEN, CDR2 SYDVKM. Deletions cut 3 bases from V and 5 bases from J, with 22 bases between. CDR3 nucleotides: TGTGCCAGCAGTTTTGAAAAGGGGGTTGTAAGCCGATATGGCTACACCTTC. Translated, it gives CASSFEKGVVSRYGYTF.

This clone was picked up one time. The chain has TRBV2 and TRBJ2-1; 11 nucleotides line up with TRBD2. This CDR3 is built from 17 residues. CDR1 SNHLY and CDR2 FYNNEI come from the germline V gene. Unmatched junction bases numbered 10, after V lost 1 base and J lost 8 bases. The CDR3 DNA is TGTGCCAGCAGTGAAGGCGGACTAGCGGGCACCGAAGATGAGCAGTTCTTC. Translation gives CASSEGGLAGTEDEQFF.

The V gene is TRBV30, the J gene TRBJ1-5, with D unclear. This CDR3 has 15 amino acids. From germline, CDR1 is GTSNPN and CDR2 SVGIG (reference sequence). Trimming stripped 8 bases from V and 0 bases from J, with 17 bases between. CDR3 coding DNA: TGTGCCGCCACTATCGAGGGATATAGCAATCAGCCCCAGCATTTT. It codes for CAATIEGYSNQPQHF. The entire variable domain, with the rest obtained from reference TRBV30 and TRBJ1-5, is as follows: SQTIHQWPATLVQPVGSPLSLECTVEGTSNPNLYWYRQAAGRGLQLLFYSVGIGQISSEVPQNLSASRPQDRQFILSSKKLLLSDSGFYLCAATIEGYSNQPQHFGDGTRLSIL.

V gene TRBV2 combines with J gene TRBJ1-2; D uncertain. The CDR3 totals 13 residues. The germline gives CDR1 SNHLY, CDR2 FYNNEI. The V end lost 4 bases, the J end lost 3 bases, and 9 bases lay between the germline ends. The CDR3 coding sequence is TGTGCCAGCAGTGTGGAACAGCACTATGGCTACACCTTC. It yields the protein CASSVEQHYGYTF.

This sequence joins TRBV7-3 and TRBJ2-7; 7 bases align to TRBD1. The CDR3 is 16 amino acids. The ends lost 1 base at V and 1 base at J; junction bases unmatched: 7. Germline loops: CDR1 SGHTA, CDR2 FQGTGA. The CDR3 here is CASSLIGDRASYEQYF. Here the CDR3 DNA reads TGTGCCAGCAGCTTAATAGGTGACAGGGCGTCCTACGAGCAGTACTTC.